This T cell receptor beta chain was found in a study of blood T cell repertoires in COVID-19. Study summary: Samples of COVID-19 (acute and convalescent) were obtained from the United States, Italy and Spain. Nucleic acid was either cDNA or gDNA, and it came from T cells, B-cell-depleted T cells, or PBMCs.

Source study methods: Estimation of nucleated cell counts relied on the amplification of reference gene primers. Sequenced by immunoSEQ multiplex PCR; TCRdb stores in-frame clones only, minus some. V and J calls and clone size are given by that table; D and trimming were obtained from the DNA. The repertoire has roughly 180,000 clones, about 83% of them found once; the top ten carry roughly 7.5%. The germline V and J ends were trimmed by 0 bases and 0 bases, with 9 bases remaining between them. Germline V lookup: CDR1 MGHRA, CDR2 YSYEKL. The CDR3 has 15 residues. The sample taken for sequencing was peripheral blood. The rearrangement joins TRBV4-1 to TRBJ2-7; D is uncertain. The TCR was taken from a man in his forties or fifties who had recovered from COVID-19. This CDR3 is CASSQEWQNSYEQYF. The CDR3, as DNA: TGCGCCAGCAGCCAAGAGTGGCAGAACTCCTACGAGCAGTACTTC.